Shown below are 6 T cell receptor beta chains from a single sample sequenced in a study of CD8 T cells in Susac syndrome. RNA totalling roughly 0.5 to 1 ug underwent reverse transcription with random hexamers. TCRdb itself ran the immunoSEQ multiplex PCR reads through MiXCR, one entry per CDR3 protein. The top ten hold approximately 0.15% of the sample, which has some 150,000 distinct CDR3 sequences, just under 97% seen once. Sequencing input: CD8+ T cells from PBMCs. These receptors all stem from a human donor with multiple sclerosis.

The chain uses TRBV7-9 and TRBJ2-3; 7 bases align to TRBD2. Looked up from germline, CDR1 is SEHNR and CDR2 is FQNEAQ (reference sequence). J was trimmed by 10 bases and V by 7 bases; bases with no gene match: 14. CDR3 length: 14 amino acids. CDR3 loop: CASISGLADWAQYF. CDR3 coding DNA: TGTGCCAGCATCTCGGGGCTAGCGGATTGGGCGCAGTATTTT.

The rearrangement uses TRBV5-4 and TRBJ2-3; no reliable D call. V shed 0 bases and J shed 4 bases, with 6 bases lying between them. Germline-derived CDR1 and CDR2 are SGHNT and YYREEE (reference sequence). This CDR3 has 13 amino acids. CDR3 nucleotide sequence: TGTGCCAGCAGCTTGGGGACCGCAGATACGCAGTATTTT. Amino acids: CASSLGTADTQYF.

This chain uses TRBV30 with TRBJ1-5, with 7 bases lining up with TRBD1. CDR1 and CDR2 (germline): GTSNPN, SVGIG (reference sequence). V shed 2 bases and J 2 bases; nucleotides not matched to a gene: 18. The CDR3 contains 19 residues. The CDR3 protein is CAWSIRDSALGHGNQPQHF. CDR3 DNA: TGTGCCTGGAGTATTCGGGACAGTGCCCTGGGTCATGGCAATCAGCCCCAGCATTTT.

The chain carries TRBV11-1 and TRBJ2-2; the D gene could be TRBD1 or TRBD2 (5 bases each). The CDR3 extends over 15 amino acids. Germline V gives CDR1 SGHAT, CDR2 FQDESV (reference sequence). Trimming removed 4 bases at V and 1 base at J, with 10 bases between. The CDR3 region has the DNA TGTGCCAGCAGCTCCCAGAGGGGGAACACCGGGGAGCTGTTTTTT. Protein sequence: CASSSQRGNTGELFF.

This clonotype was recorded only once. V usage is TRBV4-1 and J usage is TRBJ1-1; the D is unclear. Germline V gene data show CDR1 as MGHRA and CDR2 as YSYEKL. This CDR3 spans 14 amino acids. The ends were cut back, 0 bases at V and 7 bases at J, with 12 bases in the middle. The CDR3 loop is CASSQDLHQIEAFF. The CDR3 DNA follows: TGCGCCAGCAGCCAAGACCTTCACCAGATTGAAGCTTTCTTT.

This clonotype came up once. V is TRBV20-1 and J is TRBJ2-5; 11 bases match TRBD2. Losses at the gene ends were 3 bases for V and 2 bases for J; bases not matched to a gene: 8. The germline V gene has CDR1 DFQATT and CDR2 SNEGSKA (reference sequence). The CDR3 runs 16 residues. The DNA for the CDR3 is TGCAGTGCTAGTACTAGCGGGGGCCTGCGTCAAGAGACCCAGTACTTC. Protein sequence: CSASTSGGLRQETQYF.